Shown below are 21 T cell receptor beta chains from a single sample sequenced in a study of blood T cell repertoires in COVID-19. Here immunoSEQ multiplex PCR was the method, and the copy in TCRdb shows in-frame clones only, minus some. The table has under 200,000 clones, around nine tenths seen once; the top ten hold 0.77%. The sample taken for sequencing was PBMCs or T cells enriched from blood (not recorded which). Every receptor here comes from a woman aged 18-35 years who had recovered from COVID-19.

J is TRBJ2-4 and V is TRBV4-1, with 8 bases fitting TRBD2. With V trimmed by 1 base and J by 6 bases, 11 bases remained unmatched. CDR3 length: 17 amino acids. Germline V gene sequence: CDR1 MGHRA, CDR2 YSYEKL. CDR3 sequence reads: CASSQGAAAGVRNIQYF. The CDR3 bases are TGCGCCAGCAGCCAAGGAGCAGCAGCGGGAGTTCGAAACATTCAGTACTTC.

The chain combines TRBV6-4 with TRBJ2-3; 11 bases are shared with TRBD2. Germline CDR1 and CDR2: MRHNA and SNTAGT. Germline trimming cut 4 bases from V and 6 bases from J; bases unmatched to any gene: 6. The CDR3 has 15 residues. The CDR3 DNA follows: TGTGCCAGCAGTGGCTTAGCGGGAGGGCCCGATACGCAGTATTTT. Translation gives CASSGLAGGPDTQYF.

This chain connects TRBV11-3 to TRBJ2-1, with 10 bases lining up with TRBD2. CDR3 length: 14 amino acids. With V trimmed by 8 bases and J by 10 bases, 11 bases remained unmatched. In germline, CDR1 is SGHNT, CDR2 YENEEA. The CDR3 DNA reads as TGTGCCAGCGAGTTTAGCGGGAGGTCTGGGGAGCAGTTCTTC. It translates to CASEFSGRSGEQFF.

The chain carries TRBV19 and TRBJ2-7; D gene uncertain. From germline, CDR1 is LNHDA and CDR2 SQIVND (reference sequence). The germline V and J ends were trimmed by 4 bases and 2 bases, with 9 bases remaining between them. The CDR3 totals 13 residues. This CDR3 is CASSRASAYEQYF. The CDR3 nucleotides read TGTGCCAGTAGTAGGGCCTCCGCCTACGAGCAGTACTTC.

This chain joins TRBV3-1 (or the pseudogene TRBV3-2) and TRBJ2-2, with D hard to call. The CDR3 covers 16 residues. The V end was cut by 1 base, the J end by 1 base, with 10 bases between. CDR1 and CDR2 from the germline V gene are LGHDT and YNNKEL (reference sequence). The CDR3 loop is CASSQVRLENTGELFF. Here the CDR3 DNA reads TGTGCCAGCAGCCAAGTGAGACTGGAGAACACCGGGGAGCTGTTTTTT.

This chain joins TRBV5-1 and TRBJ1-4, with a tentative D call TRBD1 (6 bases). The CDR3 is 13 residues long. With 4 bases removed from V and 5 bases from J, the gap between germline ends came to 9 bases. The V gene's germline CDR1 is SGHRS and CDR2 YFSETQ. This CDR3 reads CASSADRNEKLFF. DNA for the CDR3: TGCGCCAGCAGCGCCGACAGGAATGAAAAACTGTTTTTT.

In this sample, this clone turned up a few times. The chain uses TRBV4-1 and TRBJ2-7; 8 nucleotides line up with TRBD2. CDR3 size: 14 residues. Trimming at V came to 1 base and at J to 6 bases, leaving 5 bases not matched to a gene. CDR1 MGHRA and CDR2 YSYEKL come from the germline V gene. Here the CDR3 reads CASSQGLAGLEQYF. CDR3 DNA sequence: TGCGCCAGCAGCCAAGGCCTAGCGGGTCTCGAGCAGTACTTC.

The chain has TRBV11-2 and TRBJ2-3; TRBD2 aligns across 7 bases. The V segment lost 1 base and the J segment 4 bases; nucleotides outside the gene matches: 5. The CDR3 is 15 amino acids. The germline gives CDR1 SGHAT, CDR2 FQNNGV. The CDR3 region is CASSLGGGEADTQYF. CDR3 DNA sequence: TGTGCCAGCAGCTTAGGTGGGGGGGAGGCAGATACGCAGTATTTT.

The chain employs TRBV18 and TRBJ2-2; D may be TRBD1 (6 bases). The CDR3 is 17 residues long. Germline-derived CDR1 and CDR2 are KGHSH and LQKENI. Trimming left V 3 bases short and J 6 bases short, with 20 bases between. CDR3 nucleotide sequence: TGTGCCAGCTCACCGCCGCTGGCAGGGGATACATCCGGGGAGCTGTTTTTT. Its protein product is CASSPPLAGDTSGELFF. Full variable domain (rest looked up from reference TRBV18 and TRBJ2-2): NAGVMQNPRHLVRRRGQEARLRCSPMKGHSHVYWYRQLPEEGLKFMVYLQKENIIDESGMPKERFSAEFPKEGPSILRIQQVVRGDSAAYFCASSPPLAGDTSGELFFGEGSRLTVL.

The table lists this clone with a count of one. The rearrangement joins TRBV6-5 to TRBJ2-3, with 9 bases aligning to TRBD1. The V gene's germline CDR1 is MNHEY and CDR2 SVGAGI. The CDR3 loop spans 14 amino acids. The V segment lost 7 bases and the J segment 4 bases; nucleotides outside the gene matches: 6. This CDR3 reads CASNTGGDADTQYF. CDR3 DNA: TGTGCCAGCAATACAGGGGGCGATGCAGATACGCAGTATTTT.

The rearrangement uses TRBV6-2 or TRBV6-3 and TRBJ2-1; a possible D gene is TRBD2 (6 bases). V lost 5 bases to trimming and J lost 7 bases, with 15 bases between them. The CDR3 runs 14 residues. Germline assignment: CDR1 MNHEY and CDR2 SVGEGT. CDR3 loop: CASSAGPMGNEQFF. The CDR3 DNA reads as TGTGCCAGCAGTGCGGGACCCATGGGGAATGAGCAGTTCTTC.

The chain has TRBV6-4 and TRBJ1-5; D gene ambiguous. This CDR3 contains 17 residues. Trimming left V 0 bases short and J 6 bases short, with 18 bases between. Looked up from germline, CDR1 is MRHNA and CDR2 is SNTAGT. CDR3 loop: CASSDSILGWEAQPQHF. CDR3 coding DNA: TGTGCCAGCAGTGACTCGATCTTGGGATGGGAGGCTCAGCCCCAGCATTTT.

The J gene is TRBJ1-2, the V gene TRBV25-1; 7 bases map to TRBD1. Germline-derived CDR1 and CDR2 are MGHDK and SYGVNS. J lost 4 bases, V lost 5 bases, and 7 bases had no gene match. The CDR3 sequence is 14 residues long. The CDR3 sequence is CASSKQGLVYGYTF. DNA for the CDR3: TGTGCCAGCAGTAAACAGGGGCTGGTCTATGGCTACACCTTC.

The chain is built from TRBV5-1 and TRBJ1-6; TRBD1 agrees at 9 bases. The CDR3 is made up of 15 amino acids. V lost 2 bases, J lost 9 bases, and 6 bases stayed unmatched. Germline V gene data show CDR1 as SGHRS and CDR2 as YFSETQ. The CDR3 DNA sequence: TGCGCCAGCAGCTTCGCGACAGGGGGTATTTCACCCCTCCACTTT. Encoded protein: CASSFATGGISPLHF.

J is TRBJ2-5 and V is TRBV5-6; 12 positions agree with TRBD2. V was pared by 2 bases and J by 4 bases, with 3 bases of the junction left unmatched. The CDR3 loop spans 15 amino acids. Germline V CDR1 and CDR2: SGHDT, YYEEEE. The CDR3 DNA reads TGTGCCAGCAGCTTTGGACTAGCGGGAATAGAGACCCAGTACTTC. Its translation: CASSFGLAGIETQYF.

The chain joins TRBV29-1 to TRBJ2-4; D is perhaps TRBD2 (5 bases). There are 14 residues in the CDR3. CDR1 and CDR2 (germline): SQVTM, ANQGSEA. Trimming took off 6 bases at V and 0 bases at J, with 12 bases between the two ends. This chain's CDR3 is CSVVANLAKNIQYF. The CDR3 coding sequence is TGCAGCGTCGTAGCGAACCTAGCCAAAAACATTCAGTACTTC. The entire variable domain, with the rest obtained from reference TRBV29-1 and TRBJ2-4, is as follows: SAVISQKPSRDICQRGTSLTIQCQVDSQVTMMFWYRQQPGQSLTLIATANQGSEATYESGFVIDKFPISRPNLTFSTLTVSNMSPEDSSIYLCSVVANLAKNIQYFGAGTRLSVL.

J is TRBJ2-3 and V is TRBV7-9; TRBD1 is a possible D gene (6 bases). The CDR3 contains 13 residues. CDR1 is SEHNR, CDR2 FQNEAQ, per germline (reference sequence). The germline V and J ends were trimmed by 3 bases and 3 bases, with 7 bases remaining between them. CDR3 DNA: TGTGCCAGCAGCTTGGGGGCGACAGATACGCAGTATTTT. Amino acids: CASSLGATDTQYF.

The CDR3 DNA is TGTGCCAGCAGCTTAGGAGCGGGAGTAGCATACAATGAGCAGTTCTTC. Translation: CASSLGAGVAYNEQFF. The genes are TRBV11-1 and TRBJ2-1; 8 nucleotides align to TRBD2. Germline CDR1 reads SGHAT; CDR2 reads FQDESV (reference sequence). The trim removed 1 base at V and 4 bases at J, leaving 6 bases unmatched. The CDR3 is 16 residues long.

The J gene is TRBJ2-1, the V gene TRBV27, with TRBD2 matching 8 bases. Germline CDR1 is MNHEY and CDR2 is SMNVEV (reference sequence). The CDR3 has 15 amino acids. V gave up 4 bases and J gave up 4 bases; unmatched junction bases: 6. The CDR3 nucleotides are TGTGCCAGCAGTTCGGGGACTAGGCTATACAATGAGCAGTTCTTC. Its translation: CASSSGTRLYNEQFF.

The gene calls are TRBV11-3 and TRBJ2-2; 11 bases match TRBD2. CDR1 and CDR2 (germline): SGHNT, YENEEA. Trimming took 1 base from V and 8 from J; bases not matched to a gene: 6. CDR3 size: 16 residues. This CDR3 is CASSLALAGEAGELFF. CDR3 nucleotide sequence: TGTGCCAGCAGCTTAGCACTAGCGGGAGAGGCAGGGGAGCTGTTTTTT.

The chain carries TRBV9 and TRBJ1-3, with 11 bases lining up with TRBD1. The CDR3 runs to 16 residues. V lost 1 base, J lost 1 base, and 1 base stayed unmatched. Germline lookup yields CDR1 SGDLS and CDR2 YYNGEE. The CDR3 protein is CASSVRDRGSGNTIYF. In DNA form, the CDR3 reads TGTGCCAGCAGCGTAAGGGACAGGGGGTCTGGAAACACCATATATTTT.